A selection of T cell receptor beta chains follows, all from one sample in a study of shared clonotypes between healthy human individuals. The table came from immunoSEQ multiplex PCR; TCRdb's copy has only in-frame clones and leaves some out. The data contain approximately 1.5 million clones, approximately 98.5% of them singletons. Sequenced material: naive CD4+ T cells sorted from blood. The receptors derive from a man aged 25 to 40 in good health. Both conserved end residues are part of each CDR3. A D gene is named only where the DNA matches it firmly.

cdr3_length	v_call	j_call	d_call	cdr3_nt	cdr3_aa
16	TRBV9	TRBJ2-2	TRBD2	TGTGCCAGCAGCGTAGATAGGCTAGCGGGAACCGGGGAGCTGTTTTTT	CASSVDRLAGTGELFF
12	TRBV11-2	TRBJ2-1	NA	TGTGCCAGCAGCCTACCCACAAACCTCTTGTTCTTC	CASSLPTNLLFF
13	TRBV30	TRBJ1-4	NA	TGTGCCTGGAGTGTCGGGTCGGAAGAAAAACTGTTTTTT	CAWSVGSEEKLFF
14	TRBV7-2	TRBJ1-1	NA	TGTGCCAGCACGGCGGGGTCGCGGAACACTGAAGCTTTCTTT	CASTAGSRNTEAFF
14	TRBV10-3	TRBJ2-3	TRBD2	TGTGCCATCACCCTAGCGGGAGCCCCAGATACGCAGTATTTT	CAITLAGAPDTQYF
16	TRBV11-2	TRBJ2-1	TRBD2	TGTGCCAGCAGCAAAATAGCGGGAGGGCCAAACAATGAGCAGTTCTTC	CASSKIAGGPNNEQFF
12	TRBV25-1	TRBJ2-1	TRBD1	TGTGCCAGCAGTGACCCAGGGGGCGGGCAGTTCTTC	CASSDPGGGQFF
15	TRBV27	TRBJ2-1	TRBD1	TGTGCCAGCAGTTCGGGACAGGGTTACTACAATGAGCAGTTCTTC	CASSSGQGYYNEQFF
14	TRBV5-4	TRBJ2-4	TRBD1	TGTGCCAGCAGCTTACGGACAGGGACGGACATTCAGTACTTC	CASSLRTGTDIQYF
14	TRBV19	TRBJ2-7	NA	TGTGCCAGTAGTATCCCAGGGCTCTCCTACGAGCAGTACTTC	CASSIPGLSYEQYF